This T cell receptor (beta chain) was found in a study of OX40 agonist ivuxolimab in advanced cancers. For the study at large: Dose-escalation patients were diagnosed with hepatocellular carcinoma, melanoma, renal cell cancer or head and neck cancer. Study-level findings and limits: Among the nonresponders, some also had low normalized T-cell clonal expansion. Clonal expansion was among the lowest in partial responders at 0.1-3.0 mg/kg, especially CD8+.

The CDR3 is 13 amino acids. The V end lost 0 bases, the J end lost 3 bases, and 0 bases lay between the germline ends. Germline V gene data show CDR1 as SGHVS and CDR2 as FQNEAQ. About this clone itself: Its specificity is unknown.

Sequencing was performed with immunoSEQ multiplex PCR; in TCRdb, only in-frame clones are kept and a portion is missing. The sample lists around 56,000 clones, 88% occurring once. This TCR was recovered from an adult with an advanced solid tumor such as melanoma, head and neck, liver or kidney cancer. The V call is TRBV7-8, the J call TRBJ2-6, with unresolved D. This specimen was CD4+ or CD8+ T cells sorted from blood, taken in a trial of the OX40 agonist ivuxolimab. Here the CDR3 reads CASSLAGANVLTF. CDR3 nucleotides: TGTGCCAGCAGCTTAGCTGGGGCCAACGTCCTGACTTTC.